This T cell receptor beta chain was obtained from a study of shared clonotypes between healthy human individuals. Overall study results and limits: Tissue TCR repertoires likely differ from these blood-only repertoires.

This clone has only one observation. Its antigen is still unknown. Germline CDR1 reads MDHEN; CDR2 reads SYDVKM. The CDR3 sequence is 14 residues long. Trimming removed 7 bases at V and 0 bases at J, with 13 bases between. Produced via immunoSEQ multiplex PCR; TCRdb's table is partial and in-frame only. The table shows some 580,000 clones, with almost 97% occurring only once. Sample: naive CD4+ T cells sorted from blood. Indicated subset: CD45RA+ positively selected. The chain links TRBV28 to TRBJ2-7; D unresolved. The clonotype was recovered from a woman in her thirties in good health. In DNA form, the CDR3 reads TGTGCCAGCAATCAGGTGGACGCCTCCTACGAGCAGTACTTC. Translated: CASNQVDASYEQYF.